The 4 T cell receptor beta chains below come from one sample, sequenced in a study of cytomegalovirus exposure and HLA in healthy donors. 13 Jbeta primers and 60 Vbeta primers were used for the PCR. Method: immunoSEQ multiplex PCR; TCRdb's copy keeps in-frame clones and lacks some. This table holds under 150,000 clones, 70% to 85% found once. The material sequenced was PBMCs. These receptors all come from a boy younger than 18 in good health and CMV-seronegative.

This clone was counted a single time. This chain uses TRBV4-3 with TRBJ2-7, with a tentative D call TRBD1 (5 bases). The V end lost 0 bases, the J end lost 0 bases, and 9 bases lay between the germline ends. The CDR3 spans 15 residues. CDR1 LGHNA and CDR2 YSLEER come from the germline V gene. CDR3 DNA sequence: TGCGCCAGCAGCCAAGACAGGGTGAGCTCCTACGAGCAGTACTTC. Its translation is CASSQDRVSSYEQYF.

The chain joins TRBV5-1 to TRBJ2-3; tentatively, D is TRBD2 (6 bases). The germline gives CDR1 SGHRS, CDR2 YFSETQ. This CDR3 has 15 amino acids. Trimming removed 1 base at V and 3 bases at J, with 12 bases between. The CDR3 DNA reads as TGCGCCAGCAGCTTGATGGCGGGAAAGACAGATACGCAGTATTTT. Its protein product is CASSLMAGKTDTQYF.

In this sample, this clone turned up once. The genes are TRBV27 and TRBJ2-7; TRBD2 matches at 7 bases. The CDR3 extends over 14 amino acids. CDR1 and CDR2 from the germline V gene are MNHEY and SMNVEV (reference sequence). J gave up 0 bases and V 8 bases, and 7 bases lay outside the gene matches. CDR3 sequence reads: CASGEGGSSYEQYF. Here the CDR3 DNA reads TGTGCCAGCGGTGAGGGAGGGAGCTCCTACGAGCAGTACTTC.

V usage is TRBV19 and J usage is TRBJ1-1; 8 nucleotides line up with TRBD1. CDR1 is LNHDA, CDR2 SQIVND, per germline (reference sequence). The CDR3 loop spans 14 amino acids. The V and J ends lost 5 bases and 1 base, in that order; junction bases with no gene match: 3. The CDR3: CASSPGTGNTEAFF. The CDR3 bases are TGTGCCAGTAGTCCCGGGACAGGGAACACTGAAGCTTTCTTT.